This T cell receptor beta chain is drawn from a study of cytomegalovirus exposure and HLA in healthy donors. Whole-study findings and limits: When analyzed later, a missense DCLRE1C variant was found to be linked to TCR beta V- and J-gene trimming. In a later analysis, donors in an Asian-associated ancestry cluster reportedly had fewer N-insertions in productive TCRs than the cohort mean. Cytomegalovirus status was reportedly diagnosed by the classifier with high specificity and sensitivity. Analyzed later, most CMV-associated TCR beta chains appeared HLA-restricted.

The CDR3 extends over 14 amino acids. 60 Vbeta and 13 Jbeta primers were used in PCR. Some clones are missing from TCRdb's copy, which holds only in-frame ones; the method was immunoSEQ multiplex PCR. The sample yields 250,000 to 350,000 clones, about 75% seen once. In the case of this clone: The antigen is undetermined.

The sequenced sample was PBMCs. The sequence came from a female donor in good health and CMV-seronegative. This chain links TRBV21-1 with TRBJ2-7; TRBD2 reflects the table's D call only, with no check against the DNA. TRBV21-1 is recorded as a pseudogene. The CDR3 sequence is CASSKRVGRYEQYF. The CDR3 bases are TGTGCCAGCAGCAAAAGGGTAGGGAGGTACGAGCAGTACTTC.